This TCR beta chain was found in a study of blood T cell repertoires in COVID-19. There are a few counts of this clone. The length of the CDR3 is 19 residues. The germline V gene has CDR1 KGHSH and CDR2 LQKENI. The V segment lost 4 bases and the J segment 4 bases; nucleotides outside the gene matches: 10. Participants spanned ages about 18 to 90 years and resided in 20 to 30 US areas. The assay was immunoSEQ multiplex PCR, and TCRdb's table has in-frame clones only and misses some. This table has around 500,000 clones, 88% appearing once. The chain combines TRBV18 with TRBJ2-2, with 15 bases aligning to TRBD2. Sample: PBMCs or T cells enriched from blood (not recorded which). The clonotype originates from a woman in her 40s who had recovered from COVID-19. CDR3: CASSLEGLAGGVRTGELFF. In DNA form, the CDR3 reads TGTGCCAGCTCACTAGAGGGACTAGCGGGAGGAGTACGCACCGGGGAGCTGTTTTTT.